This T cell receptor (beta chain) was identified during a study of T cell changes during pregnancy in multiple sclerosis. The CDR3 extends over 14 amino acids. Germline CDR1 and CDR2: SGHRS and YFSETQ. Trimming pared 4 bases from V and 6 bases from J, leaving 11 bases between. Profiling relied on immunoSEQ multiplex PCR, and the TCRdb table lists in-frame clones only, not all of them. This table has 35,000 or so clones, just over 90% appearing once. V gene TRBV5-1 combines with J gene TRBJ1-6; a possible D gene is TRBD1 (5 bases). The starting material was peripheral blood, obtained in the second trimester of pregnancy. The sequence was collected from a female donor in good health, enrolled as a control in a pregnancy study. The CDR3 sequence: CASSPRQSNSPLHF. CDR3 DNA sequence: TGCGCCAGCAGCCCCCGACAGAGTAATTCACCCCTCCACTTT.